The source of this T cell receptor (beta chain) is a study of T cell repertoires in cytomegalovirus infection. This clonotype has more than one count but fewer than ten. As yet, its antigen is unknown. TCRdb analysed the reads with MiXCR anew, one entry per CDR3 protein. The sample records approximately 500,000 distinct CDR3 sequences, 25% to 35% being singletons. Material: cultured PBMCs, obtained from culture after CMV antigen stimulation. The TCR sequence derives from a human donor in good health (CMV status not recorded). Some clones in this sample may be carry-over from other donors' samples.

DNA of the CDR3: TGTGCCAGCAGCTTAGCATCGGACTGGGGACTAGCGGGAGAAGCCCCCCAAGAGACCCAGTACTTC. It translates to CASSLASDWGLAGEAPQETQYF. The chain is built from TRBV7-8 and TRBJ2-5, with 14 bases that match TRBD2. V lost 0 bases, J lost 1 base, and 16 bases stayed unmatched. Germline V gene sequence: CDR1 SGHVS, CDR2 FQNEAQ. This CDR3 spans 22 amino acids.